The next 16 T cell receptor beta chains were all read from a single sample in a study of early T cells in non-severe SARS-CoV-2 infection. TCRdb re-analysed the 5' RACE reads in MiXCR, keeping a single row per CDR3 protein. The sample holds some 66,000 distinct CDR3 sequences; around 8.7% are singletons and the top ten take under 4%. The sequencing input was whole blood. Receptors originate from an adult who was a healthcare worker with PCR-confirmed SARS-CoV-2 infection or an uninfected control (not recorded which).

This clonotype has just a few counts. In DNA, the CDR3 is TGTGCCAGCTCACCACTCAGCTCTGGCTACACCTTC. Translated, it gives CASSPLSSGYTF. The chain uses TRBV18 and TRBJ1-2; D gene uncertain. V was pared by 1 base and J by 7 bases, with 7 bases between. Per germline, CDR1 KGHSH and CDR2 LQKENI. CDR3 length equals 12 residues.

This clonotype was detected ten times or more. As DNA, the CDR3 is TGCGCCAGCAGCATCCCAGGGGGCTTCACCACTGAAGCTTTCTTT. It specifies CASSIPGGFTTEAFF. The V call is TRBV5-1, the J call TRBJ1-1; 8 nucleotides line up with TRBD1. Germline trimming cut 4 bases from V and 4 bases from J; bases unmatched to any gene: 9. The CDR3 is made up of 15 amino acids. Germline CDR1 is SGHRS and CDR2 is YFSETQ.

This clonotype was counted at least ten times. The V gene is TRBV2, the J gene TRBJ2-7; D unresolved. This CDR3 has 12 amino acids. V lost 5 bases, J lost 5 bases, and 10 bases lay in between. CDR1 is SNHLY, CDR2 FYNNEI, per germline. The CDR3 DNA sequence: TGTGCCAGCAGTCCTGGTTCCGACGAGCAGTACTTC. Its protein product is CASSPGSDEQYF.

There are many counts of this clonotype. The chain combines TRBV4-2 with TRBJ2-2, with 9 bases lining up with TRBD2. The germline CDR1 and CDR2 sequences are LGHNA and YNFKEQ. This CDR3 has 17 residues. Germline trimming cut 0 bases from V and 6 bases from J; bases unmatched to any gene: 8. The CDR3 nucleotides read TGTGCCAGCAGCCAAGATGGGTGGCGGGAGGGGGCCGGGGAGCTGTTTTTT. It is translated as CASSQDGWREGAGELFF.

In this sample, this clonotype turned up many times. The V call is TRBV19, the J call TRBJ1-5, with 7 nucleotides matching TRBD1. Germline-derived CDR1 and CDR2 are LNHDA and SQIVND (reference sequence). Trimming took 6 bases from V and 2 from J; bases not matched to a gene: 1. This CDR3 has 13 amino acids. The CDR3, as DNA: TGTGCCAGTAGCGGGACAGGCAATCAGCCCCAGCATTTT. Its translation: CASSGTGNQPQHF.

This clonotype was found a few times. The V and J genes are TRBV5-1 and TRBJ2-1, with D perhaps TRBD2 (6 bases). Per the germline V gene, CDR1 is SGHRS and CDR2 is YFSETQ. Trimming pared 0 bases from V and 6 bases from J, leaving 10 bases between. The length of the CDR3 is 14 residues. Here the CDR3 DNA reads TGCGCCAGCAGCTTGGTTCTAGCGAGCAATGAGCAGTTCTTC. Protein product: CASSLVLASNEQFF.

Many counts were recorded for this clonotype. The V gene is TRBV6-4, the J gene TRBJ2-3; D gene ambiguous. The CDR3 extends over 14 amino acids. Trimming took 2 bases from V and 4 from J, leaving 10 bases between them. The germline CDR1 and CDR2 sequences are MRHNA and SNTAGT. The CDR3 coding sequence is TGTGCCAGCAGTGACACAACGGGCGCAGATACGCAGTATTTT. This translates into CASSDTTGADTQYF.

A few counts support this clonotype. This sequence joins TRBV20-1 and TRBJ2-5, with a tentative D call TRBD1 (5 bases). The V gene's germline CDR1 is DFQATT and CDR2 SNEGSKA (reference sequence). V lost 5 bases to trimming and J lost 1 base, with 11 bases between them. The CDR3 runs 13 residues. CDR3 protein: CSAPRTSQETQYF. The CDR3 DNA reads as TGCAGTGCTCCGCGGACAAGCCAAGAGACCCAGTACTTC.

This clonotype was seen only a few times. The chain carries TRBV7-3 and TRBJ1-2; possibly TRBD1 for D (5 bases). CDR1 and CDR2 from the germline V gene are SGHTA and FQGTGA. Trimming shortened V by 5 bases and J by 0 bases, and 13 bases separated the two germline ends. The CDR3 loop spans 15 amino acids. The CDR3 DNA sequence: TGTGCCAGCAGCGCAGACGGGACCACTAACTATGGCTACACCTTC. The encoded protein is CASSADGTTNYGYTF.

This chain uses TRBV6-6 with TRBJ2-7; a possible D gene is TRBD2 (5 bases). From germline, CDR1 is MNHNY and CDR2 SVGAGI (reference sequence). Trimming took 2 bases from V and 5 from J, leaving 13 bases between them. CDR3 length: 14 amino acids. The CDR3 is CASSYELGADEQYF. In DNA, the CDR3 is TGTGCCAGCAGTTACGAACTAGGCGCCGACGAGCAGTACTTC.

The V gene is TRBV7-9, the J gene TRBJ1-4; 7 positions agree with TRBD1. The junction had 9 bases not matched to a gene; V was cut back by 6 bases and J by 8 bases. This CDR3 has 14 amino acids. CDR1 and CDR2 (germline): SEHNR, FQNEAQ (reference sequence). The CDR3 reads CASRRGGGGEKLFF. DNA for the CDR3: TGTGCCAGCAGAAGAGGGGGCGGTGGCGAAAAACTGTTTTTT.

The genes are TRBV5-1 and TRBJ2-2; TRBD1 aligns across 9 bases. Germline CDR1 is SGHRS and CDR2 is YFSETQ. After removal of 0 bases from V and 0 bases from J, the junction contained 15 bases not matched to a gene. The CDR3 is 21 residues long. CDR3 DNA sequence: TGCGCCAGCAGCTTGGCCGGACAGGGGAGTCGGTGGCGCCCGAACACCGGGGAGCTGTTTTTT. This gives the protein CASSLAGQGSRWRPNTGELFF.

This clonotype appeared a few times. The rearrangement uses TRBV15 and TRBJ2-1; 12 positions agree with TRBD2. The J segment lost 7 bases and the V segment lost 1 base, leaving 8 bases of the junction unmatched. CDR3 length: 17 residues. The germline CDR1 and CDR2 sequences are LNHNV and YYDKDF (reference sequence). The CDR3 is CATSRGRLAGAGNEQFF. For the CDR3, the DNA is TGTGCCACCAGCAGAGGCAGACTAGCGGGAGCTGGGAATGAGCAGTTCTTC.

This chain links TRBV7-8 with TRBJ2-3; D uncertain. V was trimmed by 0 bases and J by 0 bases, leaving 7 bases between them. This CDR3 has 15 amino acids. From germline, CDR1 is SGHVS and CDR2 FQNEAQ. CDR3 sequence reads: CASSLAGYSTDTQYF. The CDR3 region has the DNA TGTGCCAGCAGCTTAGCGGGTTATAGCACAGATACGCAGTATTTT.

A few counts support this clonotype. The V call is TRBV30, the J call TRBJ2-1; tentatively, D is TRBD2 (6 bases). The CDR3 extends over 15 amino acids. The V end was cut by 0 bases, the J end by 6 bases, with 15 bases between. Per the germline V gene, CDR1 is GTSNPN and CDR2 is SVGIG (reference sequence). The CDR3, as DNA: TGTGCCTGGAGTGTGGACGGGAGCCTAAGCAATGAGCAGTTCTTC. Translated: CAWSVDGSLSNEQFF.

This clonotype was detected a few times. The chain links TRBV25-1 to TRBJ1-2; weak D call: TRBD1 (5 bases). The length of the CDR3 is 14 residues. From germline, CDR1 is MGHDK and CDR2 SYGVNS. With 6 bases removed from V and 2 bases from J, the gap between germline ends came to 13 bases. The CDR3 is CASRGSGKNYGYTF. CDR3 coding DNA: TGTGCCAGCAGGGGATCAGGGAAAAACTATGGCTACACCTTC.